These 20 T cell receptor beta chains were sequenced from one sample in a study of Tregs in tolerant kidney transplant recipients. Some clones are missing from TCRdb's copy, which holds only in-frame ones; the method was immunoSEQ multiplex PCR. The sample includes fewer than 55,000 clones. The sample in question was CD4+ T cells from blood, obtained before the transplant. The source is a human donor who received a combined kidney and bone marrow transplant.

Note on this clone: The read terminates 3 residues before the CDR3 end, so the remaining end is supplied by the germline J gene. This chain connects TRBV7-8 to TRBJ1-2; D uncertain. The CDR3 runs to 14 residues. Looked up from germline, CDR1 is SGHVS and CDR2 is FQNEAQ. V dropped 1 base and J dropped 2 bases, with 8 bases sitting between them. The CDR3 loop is CASSLVFGNYGYTF. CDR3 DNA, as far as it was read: TGTGCCAGCAGCTTAGTTTTCGGGAACTATGGC.

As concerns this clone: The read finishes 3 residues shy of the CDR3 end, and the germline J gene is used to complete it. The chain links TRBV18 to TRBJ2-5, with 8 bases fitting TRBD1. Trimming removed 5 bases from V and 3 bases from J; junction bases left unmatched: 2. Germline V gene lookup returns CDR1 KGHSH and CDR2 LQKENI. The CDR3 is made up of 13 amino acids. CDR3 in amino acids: CASSSGQEETQYF. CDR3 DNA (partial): TGTGCCAGCTCATCGGGACAGGAAGAGACC.

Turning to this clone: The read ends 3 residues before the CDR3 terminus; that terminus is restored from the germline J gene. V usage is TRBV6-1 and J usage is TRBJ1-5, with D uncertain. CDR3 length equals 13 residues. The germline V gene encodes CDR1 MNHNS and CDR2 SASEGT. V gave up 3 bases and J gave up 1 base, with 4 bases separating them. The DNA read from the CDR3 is TGTGCCAGCAGTGAGAGGAGCAATCAGCCC. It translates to CASSERSNQP. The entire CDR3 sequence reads CASSERSNQPQHF.

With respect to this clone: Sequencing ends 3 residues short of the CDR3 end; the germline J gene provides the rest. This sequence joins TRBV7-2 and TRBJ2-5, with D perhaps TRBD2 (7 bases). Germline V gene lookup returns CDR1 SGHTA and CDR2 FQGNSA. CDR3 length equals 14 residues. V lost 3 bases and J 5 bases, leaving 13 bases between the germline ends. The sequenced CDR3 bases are TGTGCCAGCAGCTTTGGGGGGGGCTTTGAGACC. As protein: CASSFGGGFET. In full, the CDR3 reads CASSFGGGFETQYF.

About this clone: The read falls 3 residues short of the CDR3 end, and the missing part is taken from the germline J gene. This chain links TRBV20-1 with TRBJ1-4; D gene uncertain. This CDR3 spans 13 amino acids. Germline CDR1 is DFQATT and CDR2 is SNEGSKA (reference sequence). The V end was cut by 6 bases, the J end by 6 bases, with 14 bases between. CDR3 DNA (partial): TGCAGTGCCCCTCGTAGGGTGGATGAAAAA. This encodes CSAPRRVDEK. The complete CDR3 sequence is CSAPRRVDEKLFF.

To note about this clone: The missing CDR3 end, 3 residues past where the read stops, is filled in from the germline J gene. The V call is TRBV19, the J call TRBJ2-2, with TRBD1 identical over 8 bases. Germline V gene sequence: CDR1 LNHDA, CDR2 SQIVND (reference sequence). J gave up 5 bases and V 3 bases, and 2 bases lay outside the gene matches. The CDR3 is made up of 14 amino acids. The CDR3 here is CASSMTGETGELFF. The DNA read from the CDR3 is TGTGCCAGTAGTATGACAGGGGAAACCGGGGAG. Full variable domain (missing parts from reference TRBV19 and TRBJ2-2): DGGITQSPKYLFRKEGQNVTLSCEQNLNHDAMYWYRQDPGQGLRLIYYSQIVNDFQKGDIAEGYSVSREKKESFPLTVTSAQKNPTAFYLCASSMTGETGELFFGEGSRLTVL.

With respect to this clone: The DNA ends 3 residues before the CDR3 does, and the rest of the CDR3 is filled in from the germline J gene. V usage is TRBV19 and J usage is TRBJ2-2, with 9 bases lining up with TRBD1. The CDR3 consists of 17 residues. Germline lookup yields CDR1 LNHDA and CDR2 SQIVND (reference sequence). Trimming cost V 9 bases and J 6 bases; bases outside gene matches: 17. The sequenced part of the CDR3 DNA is TGTGCCAGCAGCAGTCCAGGACAGGGGCGAGGGGCCGGGGAG. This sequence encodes CASSSPGQGRGAGE. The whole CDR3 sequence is CASSSPGQGRGAGELFF.

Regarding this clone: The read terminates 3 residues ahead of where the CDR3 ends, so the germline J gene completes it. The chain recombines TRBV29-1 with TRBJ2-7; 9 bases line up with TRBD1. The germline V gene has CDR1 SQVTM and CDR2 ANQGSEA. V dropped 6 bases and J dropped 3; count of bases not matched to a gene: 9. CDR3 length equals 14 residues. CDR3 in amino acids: CSVRDRAMGYEQYF. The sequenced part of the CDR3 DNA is TGCAGCGTCCGGGACAGGGCAATGGGCTACGAG.

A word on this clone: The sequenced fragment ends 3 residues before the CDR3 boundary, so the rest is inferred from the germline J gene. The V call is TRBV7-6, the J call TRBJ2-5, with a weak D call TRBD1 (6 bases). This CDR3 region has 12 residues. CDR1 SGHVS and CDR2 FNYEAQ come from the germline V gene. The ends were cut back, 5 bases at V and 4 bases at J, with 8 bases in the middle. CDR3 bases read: TGTGCCAGCAGCCTACAGGGAGAGACC. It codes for CASSLQGET. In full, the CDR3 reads CASSLQGETQYF.

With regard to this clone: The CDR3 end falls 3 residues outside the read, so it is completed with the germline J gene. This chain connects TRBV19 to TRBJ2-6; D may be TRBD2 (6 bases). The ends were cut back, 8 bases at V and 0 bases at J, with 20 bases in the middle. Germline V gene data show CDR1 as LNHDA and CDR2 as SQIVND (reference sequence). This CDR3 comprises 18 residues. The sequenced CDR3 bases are TGTGCCAGTCAACCAAGTCCTAGCGAAATCTCTGGGGCCAACGTC. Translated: CASQPSPSEISGANV. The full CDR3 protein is CASQPSPSEISGANVLTF.

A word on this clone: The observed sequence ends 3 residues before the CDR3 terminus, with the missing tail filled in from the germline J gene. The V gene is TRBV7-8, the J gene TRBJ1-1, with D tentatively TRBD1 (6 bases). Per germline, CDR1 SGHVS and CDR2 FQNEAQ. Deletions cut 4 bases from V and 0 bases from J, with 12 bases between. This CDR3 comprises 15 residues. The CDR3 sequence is CASSSHRDMNTEAFF. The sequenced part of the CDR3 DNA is TGTGCCAGCAGCTCACACAGGGACATGAACACTGAA.

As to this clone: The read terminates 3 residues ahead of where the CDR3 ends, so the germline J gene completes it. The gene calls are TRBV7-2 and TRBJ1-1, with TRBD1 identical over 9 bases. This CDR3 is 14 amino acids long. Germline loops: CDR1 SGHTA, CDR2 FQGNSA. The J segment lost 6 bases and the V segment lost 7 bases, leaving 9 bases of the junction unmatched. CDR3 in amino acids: CASTSPGQGSEAFF. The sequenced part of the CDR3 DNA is TGTGCCAGCACGAGTCCGGGACAGGGTTCTGAA.

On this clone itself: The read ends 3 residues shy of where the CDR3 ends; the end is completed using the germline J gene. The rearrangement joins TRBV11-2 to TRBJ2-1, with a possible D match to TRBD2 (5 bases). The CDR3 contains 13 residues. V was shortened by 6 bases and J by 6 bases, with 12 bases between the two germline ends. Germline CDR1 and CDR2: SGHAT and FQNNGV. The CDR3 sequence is CASRPTSGNEQFF. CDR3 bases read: TGTGCCAGCAGGCCTACCAGCGGCAATGAG.

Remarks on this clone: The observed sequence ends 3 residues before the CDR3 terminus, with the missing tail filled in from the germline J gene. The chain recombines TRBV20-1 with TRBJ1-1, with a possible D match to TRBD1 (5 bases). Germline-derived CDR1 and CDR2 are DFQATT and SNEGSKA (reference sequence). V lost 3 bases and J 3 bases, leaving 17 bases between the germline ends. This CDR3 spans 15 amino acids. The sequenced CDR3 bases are TGCAGTGCTAGGCTCCAGGGAAATTCGGACACTGAA. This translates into CSARLQGNSDTE. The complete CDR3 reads CSARLQGNSDTEAFF.

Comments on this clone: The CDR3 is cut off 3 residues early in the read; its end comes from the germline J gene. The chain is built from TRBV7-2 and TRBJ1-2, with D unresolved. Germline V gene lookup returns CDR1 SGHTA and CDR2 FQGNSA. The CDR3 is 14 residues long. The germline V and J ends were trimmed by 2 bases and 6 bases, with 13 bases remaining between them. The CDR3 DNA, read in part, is TGTGCCAGCAGCTTATTAGGAGGGTCTCATGGC. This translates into CASSLLGGSHG. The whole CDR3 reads CASSLLGGSHGYTF.

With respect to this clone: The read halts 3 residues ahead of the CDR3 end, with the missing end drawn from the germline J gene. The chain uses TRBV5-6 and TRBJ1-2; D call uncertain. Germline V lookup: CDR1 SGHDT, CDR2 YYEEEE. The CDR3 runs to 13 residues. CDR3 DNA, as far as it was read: TGTGCCAGCAGCTTGGACTCATCCTCCGGC. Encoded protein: CASSLDSSSG. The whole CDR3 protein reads CASSLDSSSGYTF.

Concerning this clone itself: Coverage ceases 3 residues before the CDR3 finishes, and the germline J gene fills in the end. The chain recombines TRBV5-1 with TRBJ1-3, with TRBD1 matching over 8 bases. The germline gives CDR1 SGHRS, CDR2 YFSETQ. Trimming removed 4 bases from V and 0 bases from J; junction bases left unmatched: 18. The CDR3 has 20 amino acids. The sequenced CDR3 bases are TGCGCCAGCAGCGATGTAGTCCGGGACAGGCCGCGTTTCTCTGGAAACACC. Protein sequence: CASSDVVRDRPRFSGNT. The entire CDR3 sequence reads CASSDVVRDRPRFSGNTIYF.

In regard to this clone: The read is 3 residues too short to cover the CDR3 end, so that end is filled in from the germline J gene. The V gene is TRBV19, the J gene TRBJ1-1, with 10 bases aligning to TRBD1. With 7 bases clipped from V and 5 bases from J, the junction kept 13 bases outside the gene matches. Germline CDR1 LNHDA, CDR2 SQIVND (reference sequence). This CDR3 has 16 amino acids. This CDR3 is CASNEGRGTGATEAFF. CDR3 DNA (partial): TGTGCCAGTAATGAGGGCCGGGGGACAGGGGCGACTGAA.

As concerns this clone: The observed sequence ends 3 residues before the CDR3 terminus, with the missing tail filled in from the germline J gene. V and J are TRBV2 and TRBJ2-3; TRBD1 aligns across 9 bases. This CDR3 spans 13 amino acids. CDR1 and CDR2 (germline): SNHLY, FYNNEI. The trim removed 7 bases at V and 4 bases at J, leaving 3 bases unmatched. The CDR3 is CASKTGGADTQYF. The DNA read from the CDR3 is TGTGCCAGCAAGACAGGGGGGGCAGATACG.

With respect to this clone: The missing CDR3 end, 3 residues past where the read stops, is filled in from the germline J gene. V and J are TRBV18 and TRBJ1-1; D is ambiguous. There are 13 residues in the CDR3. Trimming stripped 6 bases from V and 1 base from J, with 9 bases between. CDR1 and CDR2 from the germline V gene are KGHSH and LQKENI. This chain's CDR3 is CASSAGQNTEAFF. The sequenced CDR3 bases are TGTGCCAGCTCGGCGGGCCAGAACACTGAA.